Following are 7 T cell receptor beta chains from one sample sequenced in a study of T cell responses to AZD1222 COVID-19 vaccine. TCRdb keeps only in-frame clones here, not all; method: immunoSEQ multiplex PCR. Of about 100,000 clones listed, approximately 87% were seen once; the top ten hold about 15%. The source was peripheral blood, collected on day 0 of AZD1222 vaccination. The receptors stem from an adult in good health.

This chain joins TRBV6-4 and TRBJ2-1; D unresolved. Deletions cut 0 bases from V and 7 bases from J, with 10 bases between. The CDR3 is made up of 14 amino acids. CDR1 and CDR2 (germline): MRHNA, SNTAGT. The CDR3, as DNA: TGTGCCAGCAGTGACTCCCTACGTCCTAATGAGCAGTTCTTC. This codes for CASSDSLRPNEQFF.

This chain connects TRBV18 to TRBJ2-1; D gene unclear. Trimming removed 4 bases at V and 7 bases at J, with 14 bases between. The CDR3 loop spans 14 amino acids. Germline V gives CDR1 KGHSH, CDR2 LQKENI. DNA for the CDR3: TGTGCCAGCTCACTCCCAGGCCTTAAAAATGAGCAGTTCTTC. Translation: CASSLPGLKNEQFF.

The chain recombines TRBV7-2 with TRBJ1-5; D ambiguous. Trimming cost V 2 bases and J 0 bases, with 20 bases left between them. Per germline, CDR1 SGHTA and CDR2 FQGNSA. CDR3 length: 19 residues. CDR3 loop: CASSLRSPRAPLSNQPQHF. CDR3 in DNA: TGTGCCAGCAGCTTAAGGAGCCCGCGGGCTCCTCTTAGCAATCAGCCCCAGCATTTT. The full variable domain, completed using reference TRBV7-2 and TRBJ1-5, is GAGVSQSPSNKVTEKGKDVELRCDPISGHTALYWYRQSLGQGLEFLIYFQGNSAPDKSGLPSDRFSAERTGGSVSTLTIQRTQQEDSAVYLCASSLRSPRAPLSNQPQHFGDGTRLSIL.

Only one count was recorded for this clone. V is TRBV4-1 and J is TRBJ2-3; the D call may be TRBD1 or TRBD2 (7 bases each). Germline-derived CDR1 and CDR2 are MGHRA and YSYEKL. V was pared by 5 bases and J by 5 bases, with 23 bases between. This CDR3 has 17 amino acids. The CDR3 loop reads CASSRDPGRGQLDTQYF. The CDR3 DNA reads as TGCGCCAGCAGCAGGGATCCTGGGAGGGGGCAGTTAGATACGCAGTATTTT.

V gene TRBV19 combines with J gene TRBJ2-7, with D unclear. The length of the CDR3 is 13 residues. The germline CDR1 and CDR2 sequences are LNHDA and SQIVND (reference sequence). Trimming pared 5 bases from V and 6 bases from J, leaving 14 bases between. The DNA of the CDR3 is TGTGCCAGTAGTCTGGGTAACATTGGCGAGCAGTACTTC. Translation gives CASSLGNIGEQYF.

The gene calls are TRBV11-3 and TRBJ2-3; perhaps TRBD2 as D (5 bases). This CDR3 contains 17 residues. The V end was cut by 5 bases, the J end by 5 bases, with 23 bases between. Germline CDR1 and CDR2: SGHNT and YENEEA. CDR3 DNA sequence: TGTGCCAGCAGCCTCCTGGGGTGGGAGAGGGTGAGAGATACGCAGTATTTT. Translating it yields CASSLLGWERVRDTQYF.

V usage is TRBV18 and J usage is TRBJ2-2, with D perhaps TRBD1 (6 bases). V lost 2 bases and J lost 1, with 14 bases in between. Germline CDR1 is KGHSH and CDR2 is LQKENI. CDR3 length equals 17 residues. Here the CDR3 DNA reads TGTGCCAGCTCACCAATGATAGGGGGAGTGAACACCGGGGAGCTGTTTTTT. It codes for CASSPMIGGVNTGELFF.